A selection of T cell receptor beta chains follows, all from one sample in a study of regulatory T cells in long-lasting Graves disease. TCRdb processed the multiplex PCR reads anew with MiXCR; each CDR3 protein has one entry. The sample consists of roughly 400,000 distinct CDR3 sequences, about 20% of them appearing once. The specimen comprised peripheral blood mononuclear cells (PBMCs), sampled when the disease was refractory, from a patient treated with antithyroid drugs. These receptors originate from a female donor with Graves disease. CDR3s include the opening cysteine and the closing phenylalanine or tryptophan. Each record gives: CDR3 DNA, CDR3 protein, D gene, J gene, CDR3 length, clone size, V gene. The D gene is left open where the match is weak. The size of a clone is reported for some rows only, either as once, few or many, or as a class for expanded clones.

cdr3_nt: TGCAGTGCTAGAGATCCAGGGCACAACGAGCAGTACTTC
cdr3_aa: CSARDPGHNEQYF
d_call: NA
j_call: TRBJ2-7
cdr3_length: 13
clone_size: few
v_call: TRBV20-1

cdr3_nt: TGCAGTGCTAGAAGGTCCGGACAGGGCAGTCAGCCCCAGCATTTT
cdr3_aa: CSARRSGQGSQPQHF
d_call: TRBD1
j_call: TRBJ1-5
cdr3_length: 15
clone_size: NA
v_call: TRBV20-1

cdr3_nt: TGTGCCAGCAGTTTCGTTAGCGGGAGTCACCCCGGGGAGCTGTTTTTT
cdr3_aa: CASSFVSGSHPGELFF
d_call: TRBD2
j_call: TRBJ2-2
cdr3_length: 16
clone_size: many
v_call: TRBV28

cdr3_nt: TGCAGTGCTAGCGGCCCGGGCGGAAAACTGTTTTTT
cdr3_aa: CSASGPGGKLFF
d_call: NA
j_call: TRBJ1-4
cdr3_length: 12
clone_size: many
v_call: TRBV20-1

cdr3_nt: TGTGCCAGCAGCCAGGGAACAGGCGTACACGAAGCTTTCTTT
cdr3_aa: CASSQGTGVHEAFF
d_call: NA
j_call: TRBJ1-1
cdr3_length: 14
clone_size: NA
v_call: TRBV14

cdr3_nt: TGCAGTGGACTGGGACAGAGAGTCTACGAGCAGTACTTC
cdr3_aa: CSGLGQRVYEQYF
d_call: TRBD1
j_call: TRBJ2-7
cdr3_length: 13
clone_size: NA
v_call: TRBV20-1

cdr3_nt: TGTGCCAGTAGTCTTTTTTACTCGACAGGGAGCAATCAGCCCCAGCATTTT
cdr3_aa: CASSLFYSTGSNQPQHF
d_call: TRBD1
j_call: TRBJ1-5
cdr3_length: 17
clone_size: NA
v_call: TRBV19

cdr3_nt: TGTGCCAGCAGCTCTACAGGTTACTACGAGCAGTACTTC
cdr3_aa: CASSSTGYYEQYF
d_call: NA
j_call: TRBJ2-7
cdr3_length: 13
clone_size: NA
v_call: TRBV7-9

cdr3_nt: TGTGCCAGCAGCCAAGTGGGGGGTCTGAACTCCTACGAGCAGTACTTC
cdr3_aa: CASSQVGGLNSYEQYF
d_call: NA
j_call: TRBJ2-7
cdr3_length: 16
clone_size: many
v_call: TRBV7-9

cdr3_nt: TGCAGCGTTGTGGGGGACAGGGGGGCAGCTGAAGCTTTCTTT
cdr3_aa: CSVVGDRGAAEAFF
d_call: TRBD1
j_call: TRBJ1-1
cdr3_length: 14
clone_size: NA
v_call: TRBV29-1

cdr3_nt: TGTGCCAGCAGCTACGCCATTAACCTAGGGCGAAACATTCAGTACTTC
cdr3_aa: CASSYAINLGRNIQYF
d_call: NA
j_call: TRBJ2-4
cdr3_length: 16
clone_size: NA
v_call: TRBV11-2

cdr3_nt: TGTGCCAGCAGTTCCACGACAGGGACAGAGACCCAGTACTTC
cdr3_aa: CASSSTTGTETQYF
d_call: TRBD1
j_call: TRBJ2-5
cdr3_length: 14
clone_size: many
v_call: TRBV12-3/TRBV12-4

cdr3_nt: TGTGCCAGCAGCGGGTGGACTAGCGGGAGGTCCGCGGCCTACGAGCAGTACTTC
cdr3_aa: CASSGWTSGRSAAYEQYF
d_call: TRBD2
j_call: TRBJ2-7
cdr3_length: 18
clone_size: NA
v_call: TRBV5-4

cdr3_nt: TGTGCCAGCAGCCTGGGACTAGCGCGTTTCGAGACCCAGTACTTC
cdr3_aa: CASSLGLARFETQYF
d_call: TRBD2
j_call: TRBJ2-5
cdr3_length: 15
clone_size: many
v_call: TRBV11-2

cdr3_nt: TGTGCCAGCAGGTTTAGTTTAGGGGCGAACACCGGGGAGCTGTTTTTT
cdr3_aa: CASRFSLGANTGELFF
d_call: NA
j_call: TRBJ2-2
cdr3_length: 16
clone_size: NA
v_call: TRBV12-3/TRBV12-4

cdr3_nt: TGTGCCAGCTCACCAACAGGGGATGAAAAACTGTTTTTT
cdr3_aa: CASSPTGDEKLFF
d_call: TRBD1
j_call: TRBJ1-4
cdr3_length: 13
clone_size: NA
v_call: TRBV18

cdr3_nt: TGTGCCAGCAGCTTCAATTCCCCAACCACGGGTTATACCTACGAGCAGTACTTC
cdr3_aa: CASSFNSPTTGYTYEQYF
d_call: NA
j_call: TRBJ2-7
cdr3_length: 18
clone_size: few
v_call: TRBV7-2

cdr3_nt: TGCAGTGCTAGACCCCCATTCCAGGGCCCCAGCTCCTATAATTCACCCCTCCACTTT
cdr3_aa: CSARPPFQGPSSYNSPLHF
d_call: NA
j_call: TRBJ1-6
cdr3_length: 19
clone_size: NA
v_call: TRBV20-1

cdr3_nt: TGTGCCGGCAGCCAACCCACAGATCTAGCGAACACCGGGGAGCTGTTTTTT
cdr3_aa: CAGSQPTDLANTGELFF
d_call: NA
j_call: TRBJ2-2
cdr3_length: 17
clone_size: NA
v_call: TRBV3-1

cdr3_nt: TGTGCCATCAGTGAGTCGAGGTTGCAGATCTACGAGCAGTACTTC
cdr3_aa: CAISESRLQIYEQYF
d_call: NA
j_call: TRBJ2-7
cdr3_length: 15
clone_size: few
v_call: TRBV10-3

cdr3_nt: TGTGCCAGCAGCCAAGGGGGTACCAATCAGCCCCAGCATTTT
cdr3_aa: CASSQGGTNQPQHF
d_call: NA
j_call: TRBJ1-5
cdr3_length: 14
clone_size: NA
v_call: TRBV4-2

cdr3_nt: TGTGCCAGCAGCCCCCATGTCCCTTTACAGGGGGCGAGAAACGAGCAGTACTTC
cdr3_aa: CASSPHVPLQGARNEQYF
d_call: TRBD1
j_call: TRBJ2-7
cdr3_length: 18
clone_size: few
v_call: TRBV7-2

cdr3_nt: TGCAGTGCCATCACAGGGGGTTGGACTGAAGCTTTCTTT
cdr3_aa: CSAITGGWTEAFF
d_call: TRBD1
j_call: TRBJ1-1
cdr3_length: 13
clone_size: NA
v_call: TRBV20-1

cdr3_nt: TGTGCCAGCAGTGAAGACGCTAGTGCTGCGACCCAGTACTTC
cdr3_aa: CASSEDASAATQYF
d_call: NA
j_call: TRBJ2-5
cdr3_length: 14
clone_size: many
v_call: TRBV2

cdr3_nt: TGCAGCGCCGGACAGGGGGGATACACTGAAGCTTTCTTT
cdr3_aa: CSAGQGGYTEAFF
d_call: TRBD1
j_call: TRBJ1-1
cdr3_length: 13
clone_size: NA
v_call: TRBV29-1

cdr3_nt: TGCAGTGCTAGAGATCTTGTGACAGGGAGCGTGAAGACCCAGTACTTC
cdr3_aa: CSARDLVTGSVKTQYF
d_call: TRBD1
j_call: TRBJ2-5
cdr3_length: 16
clone_size: once
v_call: TRBV20-1

cdr3_nt: TGTGCCACCAGCGTTGACAGGGGGCCTGGAAACACCATATATTTT
cdr3_aa: CATSVDRGPGNTIYF
d_call: TRBD1
j_call: TRBJ1-3
cdr3_length: 15
clone_size: once
v_call: TRBV15

cdr3_nt: TGTGCCAGCAGCACGGGACAGGCACCTTACGAGCAGTACTTC
cdr3_aa: CASSTGQAPYEQYF
d_call: TRBD1
j_call: TRBJ2-7
cdr3_length: 14
clone_size: many
v_call: TRBV7-2

cdr3_nt: TGTGCCAGCAGCCAAGATCACGGACGCGGACCTGGAGGGTCCTACGAGCAGTACTTC
cdr3_aa: CASSQDHGRGPGGSYEQYF
d_call: NA
j_call: TRBJ2-7
cdr3_length: 19
clone_size: NA
v_call: TRBV3-1

cdr3_nt: TGTGCCAGCACCTTCGGGGGAAACACAGATACGCAGTATTTT
cdr3_aa: CASTFGGNTDTQYF
d_call: NA
j_call: TRBJ2-3
cdr3_length: 14
clone_size: NA
v_call: TRBV3-1

cdr3_nt: TGTGCCAGCAGGGAGAGCAGTAGTCAGCCCCAGCATTTT
cdr3_aa: CASRESSSQPQHF
d_call: NA
j_call: TRBJ1-5
cdr3_length: 13
clone_size: NA
v_call: TRBV2

cdr3_nt: TGTGCCAGCAGGATGGGTAATTCACCCCTCCACTTT
cdr3_aa: CASRMGNSPLHF
d_call: NA
j_call: TRBJ1-6
cdr3_length: 12
clone_size: NA
v_call: TRBV12-3/TRBV12-4

cdr3_nt: TGCAGTGCTCCCCATACCGCGGGGGGCCCTAAAGCTTTCTTT
cdr3_aa: CSAPHTAGGPKAFF
d_call: NA
j_call: TRBJ1-1
cdr3_length: 14
clone_size: NA
v_call: TRBV20-1

cdr3_nt: TGTGCCAGCAGCATTTGGGGTAACGGGGAGCTGTTTTTT
cdr3_aa: CASSIWGNGELFF
d_call: NA
j_call: TRBJ2-2
cdr3_length: 13
clone_size: many
v_call: TRBV11-2

cdr3_nt: TGCAGCGTTTTAGGGGGAGCCAAAAACATTCAGTACTTC
cdr3_aa: CSVLGGAKNIQYF
d_call: NA
j_call: TRBJ2-4
cdr3_length: 13
clone_size: few
v_call: TRBV29-1